This TCR beta chain was documented in a study of T cells in tumors and immune-related adverse events. Method: immunoSEQ multiplex PCR; TCRdb's copy keeps in-frame clones and lacks some. The table has several thousand clones, roughly 92% seen once. The TCR comes from a female donor with metastatic renal cell carcinoma. The sample in question was lymph node tissue, obtained from a patient treated with anti-PD-1 therapy.

CDR3 protein: CASSWGGTGITYEQYF. The CDR3 coding sequence is TGTGCCAGCAGCTGGGGAGGGACCGGAATAACCTACGAGCAGTACTTC. V is TRBV5-5 and J is TRBJ2-7; the match to TRBD2 covers 7 bases. With 3 bases clipped from V and 2 bases from J, the junction kept 11 bases outside the gene matches. The CDR3 spans 16 residues. CDR1 SGHKS and CDR2 YYEKEE come from the germline V gene (reference sequence).